These 22 T cell receptor beta chains were sequenced from one sample in a study of identifying expanded T cells in peripheral blood. Here immunoSEQ multiplex PCR was the method, and the copy in TCRdb shows in-frame clones only, minus some. The sample has around 99,000 clones, about 88% seen once; the top ten hold just under 8.5%. The source material was blood. The origin of the receptors is a person aged 18 to 70 in good health.

This chain uses TRBV27 with TRBJ2-5; 13 bases are shared with TRBD2. Germline lookup yields CDR1 MNHEY and CDR2 SMNVEV (reference sequence). J lost 5 bases, V lost 6 bases, and 9 bases had no gene match. This CDR3 has 16 amino acids. DNA for the CDR3: TGTGCCAGCAGGTCTCAACTAGCGGGGGGGCGTGAGACCCAGTACTTC. Its protein is CASRSQLAGGRETQYF.

This chain links TRBV15 with TRBJ1-1; the D gene is possibly TRBD1 (5 bases). In germline, CDR1 is LNHNV, CDR2 YYDKDF (reference sequence). Between the trimmed V and J ends, which lost 6 bases and 7 bases, there was a span of 18 bases. The CDR3 extends over 14 amino acids. The CDR3 spells CATSPGAEGLEAFF. CDR3 bases: TGTGCCACCAGTCCCGGGGCAGAGGGGCTTGAAGCTTTCTTT.

For the CDR3, the DNA is TGCAGCGCCGACAGGCAAGGGGAGACCCAGTACTTC. It codes for CSADRQGETQYF. This chain connects TRBV29-1 to TRBJ2-5; a weak D match, TRBD1 (6 bases). This CDR3 has 12 residues. Germline CDR1 is SQVTM and CDR2 is ANQGSEA. Trimming removed 7 bases at V and 5 bases at J, with 14 bases between.

The CDR3 here is CASSLEGQEPYGYTF. CDR3 coding DNA: TGTGCCAGCAGTTTAGAGGGACAGGAACCCTATGGCTACACCTTC. This rearrangement joins TRBV6-5 to TRBJ1-2, with TRBD1 identical over 8 bases. Per germline, CDR1 MNHEY and CDR2 SVGAGI. Trimming cost V 4 bases and J 4 bases; bases outside gene matches: 8. The CDR3 runs 15 residues.

The chain couples TRBV19 to TRBJ1-2, with D uncertain. CDR1 is LNHDA, CDR2 SQIVND, per germline (reference sequence). This CDR3 has 14 residues. With 2 bases removed from V and 0 bases from J, the gap between germline ends came to 7 bases. For the CDR3, the DNA is TGTGCCAGTAGTATAACAGAGACTAACTATGGCTACACCTTC. As protein: CASSITETNYGYTF. Using reference TRBV19 and TRBJ1-2 for the parts outside the CDR3, the full variable domain is DGGITQSPKYLFRKEGQNVTLSCEQNLNHDAMYWYRQDPGQGLRLIYYSQIVNDFQKGDIAEGYSVSREKKESFPLTVTSAQKNPTAFYLCASSITETNYGYTFGSGTRLTVV.

The chain combines TRBV7-2 with TRBJ1-1; the match to TRBD1 covers 7 bases. CDR3 length: 13 residues. V shed 2 bases and J 5 bases; nucleotides not matched to a gene: 2. The germline V gene encodes CDR1 SGHTA and CDR2 FQGNSA. CDR3 loop: CASSLRGLTEAFF. CDR3 in DNA: TGTGCCAGCAGCTTAAGGGGGCTAACTGAAGCTTTCTTT.

This clone was found a few times. The rearrangement links TRBV2 to TRBJ1-5; D remains unclear. Trimming stripped 10 bases from V and 6 bases from J, with 16 bases between. From germline, CDR1 is SNHLY and CDR2 FYNNEI. CDR3 length equals 13 residues. The CDR3 nucleotides read TGTGCCACCTCGGAGGAGGGTCTTCAGCCCCAGCATTTT. Translated, it gives CATSEEGLQPQHF.

The chain has TRBV7-7 and TRBJ2-1; D is possibly TRBD1 (6 bases). The CDR3 totals 12 residues. Germline V CDR1 and CDR2: SSHAT, FNYEAQ (reference sequence). V was pared by 5 bases and J by 7 bases, with 9 bases between. The CDR3 is CASSPQGNEQFF. CDR3 in DNA: TGTGCCAGCAGCCCTCAGGGGAATGAGCAGTTCTTC. The variable domain in full, completed from reference TRBV7-7 and TRBJ2-1, reads GAGVSQSPRYKVTKRGQDVTLRCDPISSHATLYWYQQALGQGPEFLTYFNYEAQPDKSGLPSDRFSAERPEGSISTLTIQRTEQRDSAMYRCASSPQGNEQFFGPGTRLTVL.

The chain combines TRBV9 with TRBJ2-7; the match to TRBD1 covers 8 bases. Per the germline V gene, CDR1 is SGDLS and CDR2 is YYNGEE. Losses at the gene ends were 3 bases for V and 3 bases for J; bases not matched to a gene: 5. The CDR3 is 14 amino acids. CDR3: CASSAKDRDYEQYF. The CDR3 DNA follows: TGTGCCAGCAGCGCGAAGGACAGGGACTACGAGCAGTACTTC.

The chain recombines TRBV6-1 with TRBJ2-1, with 7 bases aligning to TRBD1. V lost 1 base and J lost 3; bases outside the gene matches: 12. Germline values: CDR1 MNHNS, CDR2 SASEGT. This CDR3 has 18 residues. CDR3 sequence (DNA): TGTGCCAGCAGTGAAGAGCTCCCGGGACAGCGTCACTACAATGAGCAGTTCTTC. Translating gives CASSEELPGQRHYNEQFF.

The chain is built from TRBV19 and TRBJ2-5, with 9 bases matching TRBD2. V shed 6 bases and J 5 bases; nucleotides not matched to a gene: 10. CDR1 is LNHDA and CDR2 is SQIVND in the germline V gene (reference sequence). The CDR3 length is 15 residues. CDR3 in amino acids: CASSVSGRPWETQYF. DNA of the CDR3: TGTGCCAGTAGCGTCAGCGGGAGGCCCTGGGAGACCCAGTACTTC. The full variable domain, completed using reference TRBV19 and TRBJ2-5, is DGGITQSPKYLFRKEGQNVTLSCEQNLNHDAMYWYRQDPGQGLRLIYYSQIVNDFQKGDIAEGYSVSREKKESFPLTVTSAQKNPTAFYLCASSVSGRPWETQYFGPGTRLLVL.

This chain connects TRBV28 to TRBJ2-1; 7 bases align to TRBD2. The CDR3 contains 15 residues. Trimming at V came to 4 bases and at J to 6 bases, leaving 9 bases not matched to a gene. CDR1 is MDHEN and CDR2 is SYDVKM in the germline V gene. The CDR3 is CASSYSAGEPNEQFF. Here the CDR3 DNA reads TGTGCCAGCAGTTACTCTGCGGGAGAGCCCAATGAGCAGTTCTTC.

The rearrangement links TRBV9 to TRBJ2-2; no reliable D call. The V gene lost 3 bases and the J gene lost 3 bases, with 3 bases spanning the gap. Germline V gene data show CDR1 as SGDLS and CDR2 as YYNGEE. This CDR3 is 12 amino acids long. CDR3 coding DNA: TGTGCCAGCAGCGGACACACCGGGGAGCTGTTTTTT. Amino acids: CASSGHTGELFF.

The chain couples TRBV7-3 to TRBJ2-1, with 8 nucleotides matching TRBD2. Per germline, CDR1 SGHTA and CDR2 FQGTGA. CDR3 length: 14 residues. V trimming: 5 bases; J trimming: 6 bases; junction bases outside the gene matches: 6. Here the CDR3 reads CASSQRSGSNEQFF. For the CDR3, the DNA is TGTGCCAGCAGCCAAAGGAGCGGGAGCAATGAGCAGTTCTTC.

The rearrangement uses TRBV10-3 and TRBJ2-2; TRBD1 matches at 11 bases. Germline V gene data show CDR1 as ENHRY and CDR2 as SYGVKD. V lost 6 bases to trimming and J lost 4 bases; unmatched junction nucleotides: 4. The CDR3 extends over 15 amino acids. The CDR3 sequence is CAISWTGGFTGELFF. CDR3 bases: TGTGCCATCAGCTGGACAGGGGGCTTCACCGGGGAGCTGTTTTTT.

J is TRBJ2-3 and V is TRBV6-5, with no clear D. The V and J ends lost 2 bases and 0 bases respectively, with 12 bases between them. This CDR3 is 16 amino acids long. CDR1 is MNHEY, CDR2 SVGAGI, per germline. CDR3 coding DNA: TGTGCCAGCAGTTACACCGGACCCCCTAGCACAGATACGCAGTATTTT. It encodes CASSYTGPPSTDTQYF.

This clone was detected a few times. The genes are TRBV7-9 and TRBJ1-1; D uncertain. The V and J ends lost 5 bases and 1 base respectively, with 11 bases between them. CDR3 length: 14 residues. Germline assignment: CDR1 SEHNR and CDR2 FQNEAQ (reference sequence). CDR3 coding DNA: TGTGCCAGCAGCCCCCCGATGAGGAACACTGAAGCTTTCTTT. Translated: CASSPPMRNTEAFF.

CDR3 nucleotides: TGTGCCAGCAGTTACTCGGACAACTCTAACTATGGCTACACCTTC. It encodes CASSYSDNSNYGYTF. This chain connects TRBV6-5 to TRBJ1-2; D is possibly TRBD1 (5 bases). V gave up 0 bases and J gave up 0 bases, with 8 bases separating them. Germline V gene data show CDR1 as MNHEY and CDR2 as SVGAGI. This CDR3 contains 15 residues.

The V call is TRBV11-3, the J call TRBJ2-1; the D gene is possibly TRBD2 (6 bases). Germline CDR1 SGHNT, CDR2 YENEEA. The V end was cut by 4 bases, the J end by 6 bases, with 19 bases between. The CDR3 is made up of 16 amino acids. CDR3 DNA: TGTGCCAGCAGCTCGGAGGCTAGTGTGGGACTCAATGAGCAGTTCTTC. It codes for CASSSEASVGLNEQFF.

V gene TRBV12-5 combines with J gene TRBJ2-5, with 9 bases identical to TRBD2. The J call is doubtful: the DNA matches TRBJ2-7 better. This CDR3 has 16 amino acids. Germline V gene lookup returns CDR1 LGHNT and CDR2 FRNRAP. The CDR3 DNA sequence: TGTGCTAGTGGTCCTGGCTTAGCGGGAGTTCATTACGAGCAGTACTTC. Its protein product is CASGPGLAGVHYEQYF.

The gene calls are TRBV7-9 and TRBJ2-4, with D perhaps given as TRBD1 or TRBD2 (6 bases each). From germline, CDR1 is SEHNR and CDR2 FQNEAQ (reference sequence). V lost 5 bases and J lost 6, with 23 bases in between. The CDR3 runs 17 residues. CDR3 loop: CASSHGSRLKGGNIQYF. CDR3 nucleotide sequence: TGTGCCAGCAGCCACGGGTCCCGACTTAAGGGGGGAAACATTCAGTACTTC.

The rearrangement joins TRBV5-1 to TRBJ1-3, with D maybe TRBD1 (5 bases). Germline V CDR1 and CDR2: SGHRS, YFSETQ. The germline V and J ends were trimmed by 4 bases and 2 bases, with 10 bases remaining between them. The CDR3 spans 14 residues. CDR3 region: CASSSPGTGNTIYF. The CDR3 DNA reads TGCGCCAGCAGCAGCCCAGGGACTGGAAACACCATATATTTT.